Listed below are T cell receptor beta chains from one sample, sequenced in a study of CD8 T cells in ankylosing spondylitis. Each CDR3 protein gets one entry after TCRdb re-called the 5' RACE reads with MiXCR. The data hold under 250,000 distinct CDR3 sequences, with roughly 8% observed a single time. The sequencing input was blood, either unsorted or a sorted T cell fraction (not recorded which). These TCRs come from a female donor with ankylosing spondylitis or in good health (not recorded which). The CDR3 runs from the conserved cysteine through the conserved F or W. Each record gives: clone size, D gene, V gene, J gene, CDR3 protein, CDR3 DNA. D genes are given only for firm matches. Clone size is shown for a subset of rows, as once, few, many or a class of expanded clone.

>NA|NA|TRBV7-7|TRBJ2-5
CASSSLGTETQYF
TGTGCTAGCAGCTCCCTCGGGACCGAGACCCAGTACTTC
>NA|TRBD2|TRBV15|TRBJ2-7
CATSTQRESSYEQYF
TGTGCCACCAGCACCCAGCGGGAGTCATCCTACGAGCAGTACTTC
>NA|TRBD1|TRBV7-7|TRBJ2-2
CASSLTPGGTGELFF
TGTGCTAGCAGCTTAACCCCAGGGGGCACCGGGGAGCTGTTTTTT
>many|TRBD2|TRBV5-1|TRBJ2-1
CASSFGTSGSSSYNEQFF
TGCGCCAGCAGCTTCGGGACTAGCGGGAGCAGCTCCTACAATGAGCAGTTCTTC
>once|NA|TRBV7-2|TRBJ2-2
CASSFDGLTTGELFF
TGTGCCAGCAGCTTTGACGGGCTGACCACCGGGGAGCTGTTTTTT
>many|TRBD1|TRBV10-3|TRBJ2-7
CATRTGSDEQYF
TGTGCCACCCGGACAGGGAGCGACGAGCAGTACTTC
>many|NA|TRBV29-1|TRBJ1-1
CSVERKLLNTEAFF
TGCAGCGTTGAAAGGAAACTGCTGAACACTGAAGCTTTCTTT
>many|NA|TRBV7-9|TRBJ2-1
CASSPGGPSSYNEQFF
TGTGCCAGCAGCCCCGGTGGTCCCAGCTCCTACAATGAGCAGTTCTTC
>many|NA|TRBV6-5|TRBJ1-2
CASSYDPQIYGYTF
TGTGCCAGCAGTTACGATCCCCAGATCTATGGCTACACCTTC
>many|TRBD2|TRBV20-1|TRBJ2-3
CSAHLGLAGVDTQYF
TGCAGTGCTCATTTGGGACTAGCGGGAGTAGATACGCAGTATTTT
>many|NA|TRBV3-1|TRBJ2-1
CASSPGSHSYNEQFF
TGTGCCAGCAGCCCTGGGTCCCACTCCTACAATGAGCAGTTCTTC
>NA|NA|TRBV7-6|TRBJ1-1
CASSLVWGQEWNTEAFF
TGTGCCAGCAGCTTAGTCTGGGGTCAAGAGTGGAACACTGAAGCTTTCTTT
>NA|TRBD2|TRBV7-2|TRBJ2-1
CDSSSSGRGLNEQFF
TGTGACAGCAGCTCAAGCGGGAGAGGTTTAAATGAGCAGTTCTTC
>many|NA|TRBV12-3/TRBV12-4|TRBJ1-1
CASSLAVAEAFF
TGTGCCAGCAGTTTAGCGGTGGCTGAAGCTTTCTTT
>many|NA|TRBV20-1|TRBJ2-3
CSASAPGDTQYF
TGCAGTGCATCGGCCCCGGGGGATACGCAGTATTTT
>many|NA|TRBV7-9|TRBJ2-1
CASSAQGTYNEQFF
TGTGCCAGCAGCGCGCAGGGAACCTACAATGAGCAGTTCTTC
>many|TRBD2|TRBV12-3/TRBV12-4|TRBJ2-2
CASSRGGAQTGELFF
TGTGCCAGCAGTCGGGGGGGGGCTCAGACCGGGGAGCTGTTTTTT
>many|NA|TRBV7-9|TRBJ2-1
CASSLVLSPGDEQFF
TGTGCCAGCAGCTTAGTTCTCAGCCCGGGAGACGAGCAGTTCTTC
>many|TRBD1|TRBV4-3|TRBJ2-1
CASSQERQGGNEQFF
TGCGCCAGCAGCCAAGAACGACAGGGTGGCAATGAGCAGTTCTTC
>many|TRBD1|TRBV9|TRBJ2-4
CASSASTGENIQYF
TGTGCCAGCAGCGCCTCCACAGGGGAAAACATTCAGTACTTC
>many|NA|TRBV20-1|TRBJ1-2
CSASPQGTYGYTF
TGCAGTGCTAGCCCCCAAGGAACTTATGGCTACACCTTC
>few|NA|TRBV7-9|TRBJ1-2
CASSPGVLYGYTF
TGTGCCAGCAGCCCTGGGGTGCTCTATGGCTACACCTTC
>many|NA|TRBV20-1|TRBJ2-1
CSAPDDGDVLEQFF
TGCAGTGCTCCCGACGATGGGGACGTCTTAGAGCAGTTCTTC
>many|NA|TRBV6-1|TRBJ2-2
CASRPPRTNTGELFF
TGTGCCAGCAGACCCCCAAGGACGAACACCGGGGAGCTGTTTTTT
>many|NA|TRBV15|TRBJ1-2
CATSLWGADYGYTF
TGTGCCACCAGCTTATGGGGGGCGGACTATGGCTACACCTTC
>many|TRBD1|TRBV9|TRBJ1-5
CASNQGAFNQPQHF
TGTGCCAGCAACCAGGGGGCGTTTAATCAGCCCCAGCATTTT
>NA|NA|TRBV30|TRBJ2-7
CAWSNWAVSSYEQYF
TGTGCCTGGAGTAATTGGGCGGTTAGCTCCTACGAGCAGTACTTC
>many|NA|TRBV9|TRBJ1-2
CASSATSYGYTF
TGTGCCAGCAGCGCTACTTCTTATGGCTACACCTTC
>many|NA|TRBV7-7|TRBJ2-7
CASSRDRYSYEQYF
TGTGCCAGCAGCCGAGACCGGTACTCCTACGAGCAGTACTTC
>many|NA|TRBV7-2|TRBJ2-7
CASSPEAQFSYEQYF
TGTGCCAGCAGCCCTGAGGCACAGTTCTCCTACGAGCAGTACTTC
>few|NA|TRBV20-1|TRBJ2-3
CSASTRSWGTDTQYF
TGCAGTGCTAGTACTCGGTCTTGGGGCACAGATACGCAGTATTTT
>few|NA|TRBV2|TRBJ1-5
CASSEGRGVMGNQPQHF
TGTGCCAGCAGTGAGGGCAGGGGAGTAATGGGCAATCAGCCCCAGCATTTT
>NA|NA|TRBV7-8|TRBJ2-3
CATSEVAGTGPDTQYF
TGTGCCACCAGCGAGGTAGCGGGTACAGGGCCAGATACGCAGTATTTT
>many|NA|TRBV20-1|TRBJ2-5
CSARKTSKETQYF
TGCAGTGCCCGAAAAACATCTAAAGAGACCCAGTACTTC
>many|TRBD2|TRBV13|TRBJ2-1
CASSLGVLAGGSYNEQFF
TGTGCCAGCAGCTTGGGGGTACTAGCGGGAGGATCCTACAATGAGCAGTTCTTC
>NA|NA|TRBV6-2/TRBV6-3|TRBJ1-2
CASGSGDKIYGYTF
TGTGCCAGCGGATCCGGGGACAAGATCTATGGCTACACCTTC
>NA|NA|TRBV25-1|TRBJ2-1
CASSRTSLSGEQFF
TGTGCCAGCAGCAGGACTTCCCTCAGCGGGGAGCAGTTCTTC
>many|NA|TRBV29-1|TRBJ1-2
CSANSLLTDRVANYGYTF
TGCAGCGCAAATAGCCTCCTGACGGACCGAGTAGCTAACTATGGCTACACCTTC
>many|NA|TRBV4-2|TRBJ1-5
CASSQEWGSNQPQHF
TGTGCCAGCAGCCAAGAATGGGGAAGCAATCAGCCCCAGCATTTT
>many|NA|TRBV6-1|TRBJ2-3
CASLISTDTQYF
TGTGCCAGCTTGATATCCACAGATACGCAGTATTTT
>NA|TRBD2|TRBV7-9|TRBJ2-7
CASSFQLAGGNEQYF
TGTGCCAGCAGCTTCCAACTAGCGGGAGGAAACGAGCAGTACTTC
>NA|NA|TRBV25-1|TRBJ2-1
CASSVGGGSKYNEQFF
TGTGCCAGCAGTGTCGGGGGCGGGAGCAAATACAATGAGCAGTTCTTC
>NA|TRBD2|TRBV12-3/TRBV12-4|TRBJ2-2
CASRGLVNTGELFF
TGTGCCAGCAGGGGACTAGTGAACACCGGGGAGCTGTTTTTT
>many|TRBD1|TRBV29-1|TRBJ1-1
CSVKTPGQGSTEAFF
TGCAGCGTCAAGACCCCGGGACAGGGGTCCACTGAAGCTTTCTTT
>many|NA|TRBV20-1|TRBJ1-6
CSASAGAEYNSPLHF
TGCAGTGCTAGTGCGGGGGCTGAGTATAATTCACCCCTCCACTTT
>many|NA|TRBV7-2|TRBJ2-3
CASSFTASTDTQYF
TGTGCCAGCAGCTTCACGGCTAGCACAGATACGCAGTATTTT
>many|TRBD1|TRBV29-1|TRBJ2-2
CSVGAGQVTNTGELFF
TGCAGCGTTGGCGCGGGACAGGTGACGAACACCGGGGAGCTGTTTTTT